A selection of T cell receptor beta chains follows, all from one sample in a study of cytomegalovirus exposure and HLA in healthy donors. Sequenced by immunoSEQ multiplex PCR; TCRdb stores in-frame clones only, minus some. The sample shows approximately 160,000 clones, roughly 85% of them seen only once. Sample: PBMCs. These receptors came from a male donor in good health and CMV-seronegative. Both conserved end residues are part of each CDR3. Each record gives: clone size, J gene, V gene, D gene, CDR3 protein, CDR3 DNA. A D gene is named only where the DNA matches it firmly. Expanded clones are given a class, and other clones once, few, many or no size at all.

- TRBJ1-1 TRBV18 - CASRQGIDTEAFF TGTGCCAGCCGTCAGGGGATAGACACTGAAGCTTTCTTT
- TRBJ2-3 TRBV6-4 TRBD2 CASSRSGGGTDTQYF TGTGCCAGCAGCCGGAGCGGGGGGGGCACAGATACGCAGTATTTT
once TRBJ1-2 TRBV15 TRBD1 CATSRRDRDYGYTF TGTGCCACCAGCCGCCGGGACAGGGACTATGGCTACACCTTC
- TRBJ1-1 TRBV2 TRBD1 CASSQRQGGTEAFF TGTGCCAGCAGTCAAAGACAGGGGGGTACTGAAGCTTTCTTT
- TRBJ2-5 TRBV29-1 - CSAGLGSGKETQYF TGCAGCGCCGGCCTGGGAAGCGGAAAAGAGACCCAGTACTTC
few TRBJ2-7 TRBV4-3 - CPSSQAAASARPTYEQYF TGCCCCAGCAGCCAAGCCGCTGCTAGCGCCCGTCCTACCTACGAGCAGTACTTC
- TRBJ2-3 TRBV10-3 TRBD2 CAISESGLGADTQYF TGTGCCATCAGTGAGTCGGGACTAGGGGCAGATACGCAGTATTTT
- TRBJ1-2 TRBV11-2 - CASSLGSGVPDYGYTF TGTGCCAGCAGCTTAGGCTCAGGGGTTCCGGACTATGGCTACACCTTC
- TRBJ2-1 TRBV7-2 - CASSSFSATHNEQFF TGTGCCAGCAGCTCTTTTTCCGCGACTCACAATGAGCAGTTCTTC
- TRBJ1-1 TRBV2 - CASRGTLNTEAFF TGTGCCAGCAGGGGGACATTAAACACTGAAGCTTTCTTT
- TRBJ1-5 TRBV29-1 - CSVASGIPNSNQPQHF TGCAGCGTTGCGTCAGGGATTCCGAATAGCAATCAGCCCCAGCATTTT
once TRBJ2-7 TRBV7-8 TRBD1 CASSLAGTGSHEQYF TGTGCCAGCAGCTTAGCCGGGACAGGGTCTCACGAGCAGTACTTC
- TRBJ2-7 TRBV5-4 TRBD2 CASSQPGLAGDEQYF TGTGCCAGCAGCCAACCGGGACTAGCGGGAGACGAGCAGTACTTC